This TCR beta chain comes out of a study of cytomegalovirus exposure and HLA in healthy donors. Overall study results and limits: The dataset shows that most TCR sequences were rare, while some public TCRs occurred in many donors. Prediction of most subjects' HLA-A and HLA-B alleles by TCR beta sequences was reportedly accurate. Upon later analysis, TCR association rates were observed to vary by HLA locus, being highest for DRB1 and lowest for HLA-C. Certain sequence variants were highly shared and formed a cluster, and this cluster was likely a sequencing artifact.

From germline, CDR1 is MNHEY and CDR2 SVGAGI. The length of the CDR3 is 14 residues. V gave up 11 bases and J gave up 8 bases; unmatched junction bases: 13. Worth noting for this clone: Its cognate antigen is unknown.

60 Vbeta and 13 Jbeta primers were used in PCR. Using immunoSEQ multiplex PCR, the repertoire was profiled, and TCRdb retains in-frame clones only, with some absent. The repertoire table contains around 100,000 clones. The chain has TRBV6-5 and TRBJ2-1; 9 nucleotides agree with TRBD1. This TCR derives from a man aged 50-60 years in good health and CMV-seronegative. The sequenced material came from PBMCs. The CDR3 bases are TGTGCCTCACAGGGGGCAGGGCTTAGGCATGAGCAGTTCTTC. Its translation: CASQGAGLRHEQFF.